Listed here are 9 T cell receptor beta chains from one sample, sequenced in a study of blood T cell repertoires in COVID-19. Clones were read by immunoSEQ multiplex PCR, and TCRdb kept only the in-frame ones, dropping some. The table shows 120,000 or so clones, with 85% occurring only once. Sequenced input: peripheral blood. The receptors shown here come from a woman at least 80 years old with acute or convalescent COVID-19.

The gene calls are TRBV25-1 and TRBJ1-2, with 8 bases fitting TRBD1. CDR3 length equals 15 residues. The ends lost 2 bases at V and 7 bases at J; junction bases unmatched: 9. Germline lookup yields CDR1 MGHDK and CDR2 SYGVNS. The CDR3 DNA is TGTGCCAGCAGTGAAATGGCAGGGGGCGCGAGTGGCTACACCTTC. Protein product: CASSEMAGGASGYTF.

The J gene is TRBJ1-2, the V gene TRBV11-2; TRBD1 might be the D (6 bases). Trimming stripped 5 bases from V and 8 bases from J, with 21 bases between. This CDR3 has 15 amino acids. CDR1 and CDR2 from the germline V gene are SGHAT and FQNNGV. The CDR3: CASSRVPGQRGGYTF. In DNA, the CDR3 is TGTGCCAGCAGCCGTGTTCCCGGACAGAGAGGCGGCTACACCTTC.

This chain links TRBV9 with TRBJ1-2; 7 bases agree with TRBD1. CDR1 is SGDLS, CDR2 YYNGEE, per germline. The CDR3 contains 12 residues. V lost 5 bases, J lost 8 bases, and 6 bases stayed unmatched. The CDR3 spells CASSADREGYTF. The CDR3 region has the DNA TGTGCCAGCAGTGCTGACAGGGAAGGCTACACCTTC.

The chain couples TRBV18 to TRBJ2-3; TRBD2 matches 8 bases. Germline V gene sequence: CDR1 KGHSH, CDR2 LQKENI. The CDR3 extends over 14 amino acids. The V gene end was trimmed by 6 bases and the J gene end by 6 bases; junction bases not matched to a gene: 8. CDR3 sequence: CASSHGGAGDTQYF. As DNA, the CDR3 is TGTGCCAGCTCCCACGGGGGGGCCGGTGATACGCAGTATTTT. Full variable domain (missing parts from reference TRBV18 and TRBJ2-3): NAGVMQNPRHLVRRRGQEARLRCSPMKGHSHVYWYRQLPEEGLKFMVYLQKENIIDESGMPKERFSAEFPKEGPSILRIQQVVRGDSAAYFCASSHGGAGDTQYFGPGTRLTVL.

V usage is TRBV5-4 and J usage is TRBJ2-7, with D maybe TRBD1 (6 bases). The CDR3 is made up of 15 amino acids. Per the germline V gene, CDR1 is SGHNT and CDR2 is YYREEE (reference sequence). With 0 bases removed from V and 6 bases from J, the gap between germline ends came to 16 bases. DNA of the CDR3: TGTGCCAGCAGCTTGGATCCGGCGCAGGGGCGCGAGCAGTACGTC. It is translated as CASSLDPAQGREQYV.

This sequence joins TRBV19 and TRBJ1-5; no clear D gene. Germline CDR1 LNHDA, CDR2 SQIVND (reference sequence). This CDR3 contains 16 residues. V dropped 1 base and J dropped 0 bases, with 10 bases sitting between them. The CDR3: CASSIVQTSSNQPQHF. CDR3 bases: TGTGCCAGTAGTATAGTCCAAACTTCTAGCAATCAGCCCCAGCATTTT.

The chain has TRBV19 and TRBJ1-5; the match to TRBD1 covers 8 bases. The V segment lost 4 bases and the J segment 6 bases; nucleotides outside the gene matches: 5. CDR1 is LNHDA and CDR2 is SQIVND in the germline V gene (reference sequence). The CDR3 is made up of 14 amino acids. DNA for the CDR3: TGTGCCAGTAGTAATCAGGGGGCCGGTCAGCCCCAGCATTTT. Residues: CASSNQGAGQPQHF. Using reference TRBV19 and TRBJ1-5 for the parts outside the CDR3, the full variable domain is DGGITQSPKYLFRKEGQNVTLSCEQNLNHDAMYWYRQDPGQGLRLIYYSQIVNDFQKGDIAEGYSVSREKKESFPLTVTSAQKNPTAFYLCASSNQGAGQPQHFGDGTRLSIL.

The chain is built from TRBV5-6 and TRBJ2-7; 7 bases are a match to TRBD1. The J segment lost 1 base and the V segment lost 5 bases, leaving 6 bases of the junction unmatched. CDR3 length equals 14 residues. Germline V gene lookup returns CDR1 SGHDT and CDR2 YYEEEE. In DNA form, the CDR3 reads TGTGCCAGCAGTCTACAGGGGAAATCCTACGAGCAGTACGTC. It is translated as CASSLQGKSYEQYV.

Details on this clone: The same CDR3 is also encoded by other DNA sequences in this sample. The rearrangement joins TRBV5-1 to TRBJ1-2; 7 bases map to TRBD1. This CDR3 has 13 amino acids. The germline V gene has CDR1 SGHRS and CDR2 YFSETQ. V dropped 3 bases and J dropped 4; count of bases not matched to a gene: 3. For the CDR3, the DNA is TGCGCCAGCAGCTATGACAGGGCCTATGGCTACACCTTC. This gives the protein CASSYDRAYGYTF.